This T cell receptor (beta chain) is from a study of CD4 T cells in relation to SARS-CoV-2 and coronaviruses. On the study more broadly: TCR beta CDR3s were sequenced after 10-day antigen culture of PBMCs.

To note about this clone: Its target is not known.

Profiled with immunoSEQ multiplex PCR; TCRdb holds only in-frame clones, not every one. The sample gives about 24,000 clones, roughly 80% of which show up once; 9.5% to 15% is in the top ten. The unexposed donors gave CD4+ T cells in about 2011-2018, prior to COVID-19. Isolation of CD4+ T cells took place after around 11 days in culture. The CDR3 extends over 13 amino acids. Trimming removed 6 bases from V and 7 bases from J; junction bases left unmatched: 6. This chain joins TRBV12-3 or TRBV12-4 and TRBJ2-7; TRBD1 aligns across 10 bases. The sequence was collected from a human donor in good health. Sequencing input: CD4+ T cells from PBMCs, cultured in vitro. As DNA, the CDR3 is TGTGCCAGCAGCCGACAGGGGGCAGGGGAGCAGTACTTC. Amino acid sequence: CASSRQGAGEQYF.